This TCR beta chain was observed in a study of control samples from healthy donors and cancer patients. The V gene lost 2 bases and the J gene lost 0 bases, with 12 bases spanning the gap. The CDR3 spans 16 residues. TCRdb keeps only in-frame clones here, not all; method: immunoSEQ multiplex PCR. The sample contains 150,000 to 200,000 clones, around 93% of which appear only once. This TCR came from a man aged 18 to 29 in good health. The chain combines TRBV5-3 with TRBJ1-5; D not resolved. TRBV5-3 is recorded as an ORF, its role being uncertain. The sample taken for sequencing was blood. CDR3 DNA sequence: TGTGCCAGAAGCTTTCCAGTACTCTATAGCAATCAGCCCCAGCATTTT. Its translation: CARSFPVLYSNQPQHF.